The 28 T cell receptor beta chains in this list originate from one sample, sequenced in a study of T cells in Graves' hyperthyroidism and ophthalmopathy. Amplification yielded TCR beta CDR3 regions, with RNA transcripts as the source. HTBI primers were employed in a first-round RT-PCR of the TCR CDR3. MiXCR, applied by TCRdb to the multiplex PCR reads, yields one record per CDR3 protein. The table records approximately 400,000 distinct CDR3 sequences, approximately 13% of them present only once. Sequencing was done on a sample of blood. The receptors come from a woman aged 60 to 75 with Graves' hyperthyroidism.

The table lists this clonotype with many counts. J is TRBJ2-7 and V is TRBV19, with TRBD2 identical over 8 bases. V lost 1 base to trimming and J lost 2 bases; unmatched junction nucleotides: 7. The CDR3 covers 16 residues. The V gene's germline CDR1 is LNHDA and CDR2 SQIVND (reference sequence). CDR3 protein: CASSIASGRAPYEQYF. CDR3 in DNA: TGTGCCAGTAGTATAGCATCCGGGAGGGCACCCTACGAGCAGTACTTC.

This clonotype has only one observation. In DNA form, the CDR3 reads TGTGCCAGCAGTCTAGCGGGAGGATCATTGGCAGATACGCAGTATTTT. Amino acid sequence: CASSLAGGSLADTQYF. The chain links TRBV7-3 to TRBJ2-3, with 11 bases matching TRBD2. V lost 6 bases, J lost 4 bases, and 9 bases stayed unmatched. CDR3 size: 16 residues. Germline CDR1 is SGHTA and CDR2 is FQGTGA. The full variable domain, its missing parts supplied by reference TRBV7-3 and TRBJ2-3, is GAGVSQTPSNKVTEKGKYVELRCDPISGHTALYWYRQSLGQGPEFLIYFQGTGAADDSGLPNDRFFAVRPEGSVSTLKIQRTERGDSAVYLCASSLAGGSLADTQYFGPGTRLTVL.

There are a few counts of this clonotype. The genes are TRBV6-1 and TRBJ1-1; perhaps TRBD1 as D (5 bases). The germline V gene has CDR1 MNHNS and CDR2 SASEGT. Trimming removed 6 bases at V and 3 bases at J, with 17 bases between. The CDR3 runs 15 residues. The CDR3 spells CASSGRLRGDTEAFF. The DNA for the CDR3 is TGTGCCAGCAGCGGCCGTTTGAGGGGTGACACTGAAGCTTTCTTT.

The chain is built from TRBV6-1 and TRBJ2-6, with D unresolved. Between the trimmed V and J ends, which lost 7 bases and 0 bases, there was a span of 16 bases. CDR3 length: 17 residues. Germline assignment: CDR1 MNHNS and CDR2 SASEGT. The CDR3 spells CASNPFHVYSGANVLTF. The CDR3, as DNA: TGTGCCAGCAACCCCTTTCACGTCTACTCTGGGGCCAACGTCCTGACTTTC.

This clonotype was seen at least ten times. The chain uses TRBV11-2 and TRBJ2-1; 9 nucleotides match TRBD2. The trim removed 1 base at V and 9 bases at J, leaving 7 bases unmatched. Germline values: CDR1 SGHAT, CDR2 FQNNGV. The CDR3 length is 15 residues. The CDR3 region is CASSLAAGGPREQFF. Here the CDR3 DNA reads TGTGCCAGCAGCTTAGCAGCGGGAGGCCCCCGTGAGCAGTTCTTC.

This clonotype was recorded at least ten times. Here the CDR3 reads CASSEQGTGNQPQHF. CDR3 in DNA: TGTGCCAGCAGTGAACAGGGGACGGGCAATCAGCCCCAGCATTTT. V gene TRBV6-1 combines with J gene TRBJ1-5; D perhaps matches TRBD1 (6 bases). Trimming left V 2 bases short and J 2 bases short, with 10 bases between. The CDR3 is 15 residues long. Germline CDR1 reads MNHNS; CDR2 reads SASEGT.

The V and J genes are TRBV7-6 and TRBJ2-3; TRBD1 aligns across 7 bases. The CDR3 totals 16 residues. Germline CDR1 reads SGHVS; CDR2 reads FNYEAQ. Trimming took 5 bases from V and 2 from J; bases not matched to a gene: 10. The CDR3 nucleotides read TGTGCCAGCAGCGACACCCGGGACAGAGACACAGATACGCAGTATTTT. Residues: CASSDTRDRDTDTQYF.

The V and J genes are TRBV5-4 and TRBJ2-1, with 9 bases identical to TRBD1. The CDR3 consists of 16 residues. Per the germline V gene, CDR1 is SGHNT and CDR2 is YYREEE (reference sequence). V lost 3 bases and J lost 5; bases outside the gene matches: 9. In nucleotides, the CDR3 is TGTGCCAGCAGCTCTCCCGCCGGGACAGGGCACAATGAGCAGTTCTTC. Protein product: CASSSPAGTGHNEQFF.

To note about this clonotype: This may stem from a read error, because a much larger clone lies one nucleotide away. The rearrangement links TRBV29-1 to TRBJ2-1, with D unclear. Germline lookup yields CDR1 SQVTM and CDR2 ANQGSEA. The V and J ends lost 2 bases and 4 bases respectively, with 21 bases between them. The CDR3 loop spans 17 amino acids. Written as DNA, the CDR3 is TGCAGCGTTGAATCCTCGGGCAGACCACTCCCTTACAATGAGCAGTTCTTC. Encoded protein: CSVESSGRPLPYNEQFF.

The J gene is TRBJ1-2, the V gene TRBV10-3, with 9 bases identical to TRBD1. The CDR3 is made up of 13 amino acids. In germline, CDR1 is ENHRY, CDR2 SYGVKD. V dropped 10 bases and J dropped 7; count of bases not matched to a gene: 10. The CDR3 nucleotides are TGTGCCACGTCGAAACAGGGGGCTGTTGGCTACACCTTC. Its translation is CATSKQGAVGYTF.

This clonotype was seen repeatedly, ten times or more. A clone one base away is much larger, so this may be a read error. J is TRBJ2-5 and V is TRBV6-1; D is uncertain. This CDR3 contains 10 residues. In germline, CDR1 is MNHNS, CDR2 SASEGT. With 1 base removed from V and 7 bases from J, the gap between germline ends came to 1 base. The CDR3 DNA is TGTGCCAGCAGTGAAGTGACCCAGTACTTC. Translated: CASSEVTQYF.

The sample holds a few counts of this clonotype. The chain couples TRBV5-8 to TRBJ1-6; 9 positions match TRBD1. CDR3 size: 14 residues. V was clipped by 3 bases and J by 9 bases; unmatched bases: 4. CDR1 and CDR2 (germline): SGHTS, YDEGEE. The CDR3 here is CASSYRQGGSPLHF. CDR3 bases: TGTGCCAGCAGCTACAGACAGGGGGGTTCACCCCTCCACTTT.

Of note for this clonotype: This could be a read error, since a much larger clone is one nucleotide away. The chain carries TRBV11-2 and TRBJ2-5; D not resolved. The CDR3 is 13 residues long. Germline CDR1 and CDR2: SGHAT and FQNNGV. The CDR3 loop reads CACSFFGRETQYF. CDR3 nucleotides: TGTGCCTGCAGCTTTTTTGGCCGAGAGACCCAGTACTTC.

This clonotype was counted at least ten times. Here the CDR3 DNA reads TGTGCCAGCAGTTTATCACGGGACTTGTTCGATGAGCAGTTCTTC. This sequence encodes CASSLSRDLFDEQFF. The chain has TRBV27 and TRBJ2-1, with a possible D match to TRBD2 (6 bases). V lost 0 bases and J lost 8, with 14 bases in between. From germline, CDR1 is MNHEY and CDR2 SMNVEV (reference sequence). CDR3 length: 15 residues.

This clonotype appeared many times. The chain recombines TRBV28 with TRBJ2-1; D tentatively reads TRBD1 or TRBD2 (6 bases each). V was trimmed by 5 bases and J by 8 bases, leaving 10 bases between them. Germline CDR1 and CDR2: MDHEN and SYDVKM. CDR3 size: 12 residues. The CDR3, as DNA: TGTGCCAGCAGTCCCCGGGGGCATGAGCAGTTCTTC. Translated: CASSPRGHEQFF. Using reference TRBV28 and TRBJ2-1 for the parts outside the CDR3, the full variable domain is DVKVTQSSRYLVKRTGEKVFLECVQDMDHENMFWYRQDPGLGLRLIYFSYDVKMKEKGDIPEGYSVSREKKERFSLILESASTNQTSMYLCASSPRGHEQFFGPGTRLTVL.

This clonotype was found a few times. This chain links TRBV6-5 with TRBJ1-3, with D perhaps matching TRBD1 (5 bases). V was shortened by 2 bases and J by 0 bases, with 11 bases between the two germline ends. The germline gives CDR1 MNHEY, CDR2 SVGAGI. This CDR3 spans 16 amino acids. The CDR3 is CASSYGDVRSGNTIYF. As DNA, the CDR3 is TGTGCCAGCAGTTACGGGGACGTCCGCTCTGGAAACACCATATATTTT.

The chain uses TRBV5-4 and TRBJ2-1, with TRBD2 matching 11 bases. With V trimmed by 1 base and J by 6 bases, 3 bases remained unmatched. The CDR3 sequence is 15 residues long. Looked up from germline, CDR1 is SGHNT and CDR2 is YYREEE (reference sequence). CDR3 residues: CASSLFSGRANEQFF. CDR3 coding DNA: TGTGCCAGCAGCTTGTTTAGCGGGAGGGCCAATGAGCAGTTCTTC. The complete variable domain, with remaining parts taken from reference TRBV5-4 and TRBJ2-1, reads ETGVTQSPTHLIKTRGQQVTLRCSSQSGHNTVSWYQQALGQGPQFIFQYYREEENGRGNFPPRFSGLQFPNYSSELNVNALELDDSALYLCASSLFSGRANEQFFGPGTRLTVL.

This clonotype was recorded at least ten times. The germline gene is not matched at one end of the junction; a read error may be the cause. The rearrangement joins TRBV11-2 to TRBJ2-5, with 11 bases lining up with TRBD2. CDR1 is SGHAT and CDR2 is FQNNGV in the germline V gene. This CDR3 is 15 amino acids long. Here the CDR3 DNA reads TGTGCCAGCAGCAGCTACATAGCGGGAGGGGAGACCCGGTACTTC. Protein sequence: CASSSYIAGGETRYF.

This clonotype was seen more than once but under ten times. V is TRBV10-3 and J is TRBJ2-1; the D is unclear. This CDR3 is 13 amino acids long. Germline CDR1 and CDR2: ENHRY and SYGVKD. Trimming cost V 4 bases and J 8 bases, with 12 bases left between them. In DNA form, the CDR3 reads TGTGCCATCAGTGTATCAGAGTGGCATGAGCAGTTCTTC. Residues: CAISVSEWHEQFF.

This clonotype was recorded at least ten times. The J gene is TRBJ2-7, the V gene TRBV2; D possibly corresponds to TRBD1 (6 bases). V was shortened by 6 bases and J by 2 bases, with 8 bases between the two germline ends. Per the germline V gene, CDR1 is SNHLY and CDR2 is FYNNEI. The CDR3 has 12 amino acids. The DNA of the CDR3 is TGTGCCAGCAGGACAGGCCCCTACGAGCAGTACTTC. Residues: CASRTGPYEQYF.

This clonotype was seen a few times. V is TRBV28 and J is TRBJ2-1; the D gene is possibly TRBD2 (5 bases). Trimming shortened V by 7 bases and J by 8 bases, and 21 bases separated the two germline ends. Per the germline V gene, CDR1 is MDHEN and CDR2 is SYDVKM. The CDR3 runs 15 residues. The CDR3 sequence: CASTEAQTIFHEQFF. CDR3 sequence (DNA): TGTGCCAGCACGGAGGCCCAAACAATTTTCCATGAGCAGTTCTTC.

This clonotype was seen at least ten times. The V call is TRBV5-1, the J call TRBJ2-3; D is unclear. V lost 2 bases, J lost 10 bases, and 17 bases lay in between. Looked up from germline, CDR1 is SGHRS and CDR2 is YFSETQ. The CDR3 runs 14 residues. CDR3 in amino acids: CASSFTDGYKPQYF. As DNA, the CDR3 is TGCGCCAGCAGCTTCACGGACGGATACAAGCCGCAGTATTTT. Supplemented by reference TRBV5-1 and TRBJ2-3, the full variable domain reads KAGVTQTPRYLIKTRGQQVTLSCSPISGHRSVSWYQQTPGQGLQFLFEYFSETQRNKGNFPGRFSGRQFSNSRSEMNVSTLELGDSALYLCASSFTDGYKPQYFGPGTRLTVL.

This sequence joins TRBV28 and TRBJ2-7; D gene uncertain. Per the germline V gene, CDR1 is MDHEN and CDR2 is SYDVKM. This CDR3 region has 13 residues. Trimming stripped 2 bases from V and 6 bases from J, with 11 bases between. The chain's CDR3 is CASSLRRGCEQYF. In DNA form, the CDR3 reads TGTGCCAGCAGTTTAAGGAGAGGCTGCGAGCAGTACTTC.

The gene calls are TRBV20-1 and TRBJ2-7, with TRBD1 identical over 8 bases. Germline assignment: CDR1 DFQATT and CDR2 SNEGSKA (reference sequence). Trimming at V came to 5 bases and at J to 8 bases, leaving 17 bases not matched to a gene. This CDR3 spans 15 amino acids. CDR3 nucleotide sequence: TGCAGTGCTGCCGGGGCAGGGGGCTTTCGGAACAAGCAGTACTTC. Translated, it gives CSAAGAGGFRNKQYF.

The chain recombines TRBV4-1 with TRBJ2-1, with a tentative D call TRBD2 (5 bases). Germline V gene lookup returns CDR1 MGHRA and CDR2 YSYEKL. This CDR3 has 15 amino acids. Trimming shortened V by 3 bases and J by 0 bases, and 9 bases separated the two germline ends. CDR3 sequence: CASSQEVVSYNEQFF. The CDR3, as DNA: TGCGCCAGCAGCCAGGAGGTAGTCTCCTACAATGAGCAGTTCTTC.

The chain links TRBV7-9 to TRBJ1-3; a weak D match, TRBD1 (6 bases). Germline CDR1 and CDR2: SEHNR and FQNEAQ (reference sequence). The V end was cut by 7 bases, the J end by 3 bases, with 7 bases between. This CDR3 is built from 12 residues. The CDR3 is CASTGDGNTIYF. The CDR3 DNA is TGTGCCAGCACAGGGGATGGAAACACCATATATTTT.

This clonotype turned up a few times. The J gene is TRBJ2-5, the V gene TRBV9, with 7 bases aligning to TRBD1. Germline CDR1 and CDR2: SGDLS and YYNGEE. Losses at the gene ends were 0 bases for V and 2 bases for J; bases not matched to a gene: 4. This CDR3 has 15 amino acids. The CDR3 region has the DNA TGTGCCAGCAGCGTAGCTACGGGACAGCAAGAGACCCAGTACTTC. It specifies CASSVATGQQETQYF. Variable domain in full (rest from reference TRBV9 and TRBJ2-5): DSGVTQTPKHLITATGQRVTLRCSPRSGDLSVYWYQQSLDQGLQFLIQYYNGEERAKGNILERFSAQQFPDLHSELNLSSLELGDSALYFCASSVATGQQETQYFGPGTRLLVL.

Regarding this clonotype: A much more abundant neighbour one base away suggests this may be a read error. This chain joins TRBV6-5 and TRBJ1-5; the D gene is possibly TRBD1 (6 bases). There are 14 residues in the CDR3. Germline V gene data show CDR1 as MNHEY and CDR2 as SVGAGI. The V and J ends lost 4 bases and 5 bases respectively, with 12 bases between them. CDR3 sequence: CASSSRQADQPQHF. The CDR3 coding sequence is TGTGCCAGCAGTTCACGACAGGCAGATCAGCCCCAGCATTTT.